These T cell receptor beta chains were read from a single sample in a study of T cells after yellow fever vaccination. TCRdb called the 5' RACE reads again in MiXCR, with one record for every CDR3 protein. The table records 140,000 to 150,000 distinct CDR3 sequences, 6.6% of them present only once. Sequences were derived from CD4+ T cells sorted from PBMCs, sampled 10 days after the yellow fever booster vaccination. The receptors were sampled from a man aged 25 to 45 who received the YFV17D yellow fever vaccine. CDR3s include the opening cysteine and the closing phenylalanine or tryptophan. A D gene is named only where the DNA matches it firmly. Clone size, where shown, is once, few, many, or a class for clones that have expanded.

CASIPGGLGDTQYF	TGTGCCAGTATCCCCGGGGGGCTAGGAGATACGCAGTATTTT	TRBV19	.	TRBJ2-3	few
CASSSARLVAYEQYF	TGTGCCAGCAGCTCCGCGAGGCTGGTCGCCTACGAGCAGTACTTC	TRBV5-6	.	TRBJ2-7	many
CASGRGVYNEQFF	TGTGCCAGCGGCAGGGGGGTTTACAATGAGCAGTTCTTC	TRBV7-2	.	TRBJ2-1	many
CASSPLLAGPGETQYF	TGTGCCAGCTCACCTCTCTTAGCGGGACCCGGGGAGACCCAGTACTTC	TRBV18	TRBD2	TRBJ2-5	.
CASSTDRVAGYTF	TGTGCCAGCAGCACCGACAGGGTTGCTGGCTACACCTTC	TRBV7-2	TRBD1	TRBJ1-2	many
CASSPRGRGNTQYF	TGTGCCAGCAGTCCTAGGGGGCGGGGAAATACGCAGTATTTT	TRBV28	.	TRBJ2-3	few
CASSQGLAGLWDEQFF	TGTGCCAGCAGCCAGGGACTAGCGGGACTGTGGGATGAGCAGTTCTTC	TRBV6-1	TRBD2	TRBJ2-1	few
CASGLYGEQFF	TGTGCTAGTGGTTTGTACGGTGAGCAGTTCTTC	TRBV12-5	.	TRBJ2-1	many
CASSSGTSSHNEQFF	TGTGCCAGCAGCTCCGGGACTAGCAGCCACAATGAGCAGTTCTTC	TRBV5-6	TRBD2	TRBJ2-1	many
CASGTRGSTEAFF	TGTGCCAGCGGGACCAGGGGGAGCACTGAAGCTTTCTTT	TRBV12-3/TRBV12-4	TRBD1	TRBJ1-1	many
CSAQGLAGEETQYF	TGCAGTGCGCAAGGACTAGCGGGAGAAGAGACCCAGTACTTC	TRBV20-1	TRBD2	TRBJ2-5	many
CARRWYEQYF	TGTGCCAGGAGGTGGTACGAGCAGTACTTC	TRBV7-2	.	TRBJ2-7	many
CASRLDSIPGELFF	TGTGCCAGCAGGCTGGACTCCATACCCGGGGAGCTGTTTTTT	TRBV12-3/TRBV12-4	.	TRBJ2-2	many
CASSLAPSGYYEQYF	TGTGCCAGCAGCTTAGCCCCGTCGGGGTACTACGAGCAGTACTTC	TRBV7-9	.	TRBJ2-7	.
CASSYSNIRLAGYTF	TGTGCCAGCAGTTACTCGAATATAAGGTTGGCTGGCTACACCTTC	TRBV6-5	.	TRBJ1-2	many
CASSHEVEAFF	TGTGCCAGCAGCCACGAAGTGGAAGCTTTCTTT	TRBV7-2	.	TRBJ1-1	many
CASSRAGVGEDTQYF	TGTGCCAGCAGTCGGGCGGGAGTCGGGGAAGATACGCAGTATTTT	TRBV12-3/TRBV12-4	TRBD2	TRBJ2-3	many
CSAGTSGGYNEQFF	TGCAGTGCTGGAACTAGCGGAGGGTACAATGAGCAGTTCTTC	TRBV20-1	TRBD2	TRBJ2-1	many
CASSPYRASETQYF	TGTGCCAGCAGCCCATACAGGGCTTCGGAGACCCAGTACTTC	TRBV9	.	TRBJ2-5	many
CASSRGDGLNEQFF	TGCGCCAGCAGCCGAGGGGATGGCCTCAATGAGCAGTTCTTC	TRBV4-3	.	TRBJ2-1	many
CASRPVRSGGSYEQYF	TGTGCCAGCCGCCCCGTCCGGAGTGGGGGTTCCTACGAGCAGTACTTC	TRBV28	.	TRBJ2-7	few
CASSPQMNARYTEAFF	TGTGCCAGCAGCCCTCAGATGAATGCTCGGTACACTGAAGCTTTCTTT	TRBV7-2	.	TRBJ1-1	many
CASSQELAGFKDTQYF	TGCGCCAGCAGCCAAGAGCTAGCGGGGTTCAAGGATACGCAGTATTTT	TRBV4-3	TRBD2	TRBJ2-3	many
CASSQWGHSSGANVLTF	TGTGCCAGCAGCCAATGGGGACACAGCTCTGGGGCCAACGTCCTGACTTTC	TRBV14	.	TRBJ2-6	few
CASSLLGGTHYEQYF	TGTGCCAGCAGCCTCCTCGGGGGGACCCACTACGAGCAGTACTTC	TRBV5-6	TRBD2	TRBJ2-7	many
CASSSRPTGSTKNIQYF	TGTGCCAGCAGCTCCCGACCGACAGGATCAACCAAAAACATTCAGTACTTC	TRBV5-6	.	TRBJ2-4	many
CASSLLVRTSAYNEQFF	TGTGCCAGCAGCCTGCTCGTTAGGACTAGCGCATACAATGAGCAGTTCTTC	TRBV3-1	TRBD2	TRBJ2-1	many
CASSPLGRGTEAFF	TGTGCCAGCTCACCCTTGGGCAGGGGCACTGAAGCTTTCTTT	TRBV18	.	TRBJ1-1	few
CASIRDPSSYEQYF	TGCGCCAGCATCCGGGATCCAAGCTCCTACGAGCAGTACTTC	TRBV5-1	.	TRBJ2-7	many
CASNPSGSQETQYF	TGCGCCAGCAACCCCAGCGGCAGCCAAGAGACCCAGTACTTC	TRBV5-1	.	TRBJ2-5	many
CSAAGQANTGELFF	TGCAGTGCGGCGGGACAGGCGAACACCGGGGAGCTGTTTTTT	TRBV20-1	TRBD1	TRBJ2-2	many
CASSRELGEQYF	TGTGCCAGCTCACGGGAATTAGGCGAGCAGTACTTC	TRBV18	.	TRBJ2-7	.
CASSLQAGGPYEQFF	TGTGCCAGCAGCTTACAAGCGGGAGGGCCGTATGAGCAGTTCTTC	TRBV7-2	TRBD2	TRBJ2-1	few
CASSFAGISYNEQFF	TGTGCCAGCAGCTTCGCGGGAATCTCCTACAATGAGCAGTTCTTC	TRBV13	.	TRBJ2-1	.
CASAGGLNTGELFF	TGCGCCAGCGCGGGGGGGCTGAACACCGGGGAGCTGTTTTTT	TRBV4-3	TRBD2	TRBJ2-2	.
CASSFLGAQETQYF	TGCGCCAGCAGCTTTTTGGGGGCCCAAGAGACCCAGTACTTC	TRBV5-1	.	TRBJ2-5	.
CASSRDSAYEQYF	TGCGCCAGCAGCCGGGACAGCGCCTACGAGCAGTACTTC	TRBV5-1	TRBD1	TRBJ2-7	many
CASSSMGQPQHF	TGTGCCAGCAGCTCCATGGGACAGCCCCAGCATTTT	TRBV7-2	.	TRBJ1-5	few